A single sample gave rise to the 8 T cell receptor beta chains below, sequenced in a study of blood T cells in healthy people across ages (dated by TCRdb to between 2015 and 2017). The method behind the library was 5' RACE. Sequencing instrument: Illumina HiSeq 2500. A second PCR of about 7 to 12 cycles was run with a J-beta primer mix and a sample-barcoded 5' primer. Using fastp at Q25 and MiXCR, TCRdb reprocessed the public reads and kept productive beta chains. Identical CDR3 protein sequences are pooled into one entry, listed with their most common genes and DNA. The sample table holds a few hundred thousand distinct CDR3 sequences, of which roughly 29% were seen once. Less than 20% of the sample belongs to the ten largest clones. Input material: blood. Source of these receptors: a woman between 70 and 85 years old in good health.

A few counts support this clonotype. J is TRBJ2-5 and V is TRBV29-1; TRBD1 matches at 7 bases. The V gene's germline CDR1 is SQVTM and CDR2 ANQGSEA. The CDR3 runs to 12 residues. The CDR3 nucleotides are TGCGGTCTTAAGGGGGCGGCAGAGACCCAGTACTTC. Translated: CGLKGAAETQYF.

This clonotype has ten or more counts. This chain joins TRBV20-1 and TRBJ2-5, with 10 bases matching TRBD2. Germline trimming cut 3 bases from V and 0 bases from J; bases unmatched to any gene: 7. Germline V gives CDR1 DFQATT, CDR2 SNEGSKA (reference sequence). The CDR3 is 16 amino acids. The CDR3 coding sequence is TGCAGTGCTAGGGAGGGCACTAGCGGGGACCAAGAGACCCAGTACTTC. Protein: CSAREGTSGDQETQYF.

This clonotype was found a few times. The chain employs TRBV7-9 and TRBJ2-4, with D perhaps TRBD2 (6 bases). The CDR3 covers 17 residues. V dropped 4 bases and J dropped 2 bases, with 18 bases sitting between them. Germline loops: CDR1 SEHNR, CDR2 FQNEAQ (reference sequence). The CDR3 sequence: CASSSPPRGSSKNIQYF. CDR3 DNA: TGTGCCAGCAGCTCACCACCGCGGGGATCATCCAAAAACATTCAGTACTTC.

The chain uses TRBV5-1 and TRBJ1-2; D is uncertain. The CDR3 is 18 amino acids. With 0 bases removed from V and 3 bases from J, the gap between germline ends came to 21 bases. Looked up from germline, CDR1 is SGHRS and CDR2 is YFSETQ. CDR3 sequence: CASSLGVGSGKGYYGYTF. In nucleotides, the CDR3 is TGCGCCAGCAGCTTGGGGGTCGGCTCGGGGAAAGGATACTATGGCTACACCTTC.

V and J are TRBV29-1 and TRBJ1-2; 8 positions match TRBD1. Looked up from germline, CDR1 is SQVTM and CDR2 is ANQGSEA. The CDR3 is 12 residues long. Germline trimming cut 4 bases from V and 8 bases from J; bases unmatched to any gene: 6. CDR3 sequence (DNA): TGCAGCGTTGCGGACAGGGACGGAGGCTACACCTTC. Its protein is CSVADRDGGYTF. Combining the CDR3 with reference TRBV29-1 and TRBJ1-2 gives the whole variable domain SAVISQKPSRDICQRGTSLTIQCQVDSQVTMMFWYRQQPGQSLTLIATANQGSEATYESGFVIDKFPISRPNLTFSTLTVSNMSPEDSSIYLCSVADRDGGYTFGSGTRLTVV.

V usage is TRBV10-1 and J usage is TRBJ1-2; D is unclear. The CDR3 extends over 13 amino acids. The V gene's germline CDR1 is WNHNN and CDR2 SYGVQD (reference sequence). Trimming removed 2 bases from V and 3 bases from J, with 7 bases in between. DNA of the CDR3: TGCGCCAGCAGTGAGGCAGCGTACTATGGCTACACCTTC. This gives the protein CASSEAAYYGYTF.

This sequence joins TRBV12-3 or TRBV12-4 and TRBJ1-5; D gene ambiguous. The V and J ends lost 6 bases and 0 bases respectively, with 9 bases between them. The CDR3 sequence is 14 residues long. The chain's CDR3 is CASRPWNSNQPQHF. The CDR3 bases are TGTGCCAGCAGACCCTGGAATAGCAATCAGCCCCAGCATTTT.

This clonotype came up a few times. This chain joins TRBV6-6 and TRBJ2-5, with a tentative D call TRBD2 (6 bases). The J call could be wrong; TRBJ2-7 is a better fit for the DNA end. The CDR3 is made up of 13 amino acids. Germline-derived CDR1 and CDR2 are MNHNY and SVGAGI (reference sequence). This chain's CDR3 is CATAIGGSYEQYF. The CDR3 bases are TGTGCCACCGCAATTGGGGGGTCCTACGAGCAGTACTTC.